These T cell receptor beta chains were read from a single sample in a study of regulatory T cells in long-lasting Graves disease. TCRdb ran MiXCR on the multiplex PCR reads and lists one entry per CDR3 protein. Here the sample spans hundreds of thousands of distinct CDR3 sequences, roughly 12% being singletons. The same specimen was also included in a second study, on T cells in Graves' hyperthyroidism and ophthalmopathy.

Sequences were derived from peripheral blood mononuclear cells (PBMCs), sampled at new diagnosis, from a patient treated with antithyroid drugs. The source is a man aged 25-40 years with Graves disease. Both conserved end residues are part of each CDR3. The D gene is left open where the match is weak. Size values are once, few and many counts, or a class for expanded clones, and some rows have none.

D gene,clone size,J gene,V gene,CDR3 DNA,CDR3 protein
TRBD2,-,TRBJ2-5,TRBV6-2/TRBV6-3,TGTGCCAGCAGCCCGGGACTAGCGGGGACAAAAGAGACCCAGTACTTC,CASSPGLAGTKETQYF
-,many,TRBJ2-4,TRBV28,TGTGCCAGCAGCTCCCGGACAGCCCTAGCCAAAAACATTCAGTACTTC,CASSSRTALAKNIQYF
-,few,TRBJ2-1,TRBV7-3,TGTGCCAGCAGCCCGGGACCGACCTCCTACAATGAGCAGTTCTTC,CASSPGPTSYNEQFF
-,-,TRBJ2-3,TRBV3-1,TGTGTCAGCAGCCAAGACCAACAGGGAGACACAGATACGCAGTATTTT,CVSSQDQQGDTDTQYF
TRBD1,many,TRBJ1-2,TRBV2,TGTGCCAGCAGGGCCGGACAGGGGGCCGGGTATGGCTACACCTTC,CASRAGQGAGYGYTF
-,-,TRBJ2-7,TRBV7-7,TGTGCCAGCAGCTTCGGGAATTCCGAGGAGCAGTACTTC,CASSFGNSEEQYF
-,many,TRBJ2-7,TRBV10-3,TGTGCCATCAGTGAGTCGGCGCTACTATACGAGCAGTACTTC,CAISESALLYEQYF
TRBD1,many,TRBJ2-7,TRBV24-1,TGTGCCACCAGTCTCGGGGGGACAGGGCAGAACGAGCAGTACTTC,CATSLGGTGQNEQYF
-,few,TRBJ1-2,TRBV25-1,TGTGCCAGCAGTGAATATAACTCCAGGGGCTATGGCTACACCTTC,CASSEYNSRGYGYTF
-,many,TRBJ2-3,TRBV27,TGTGCCAGCAGTTTAAGAGCGGTTAGCGCAGATACGCAGTATTTT,CASSLRAVSADTQYF